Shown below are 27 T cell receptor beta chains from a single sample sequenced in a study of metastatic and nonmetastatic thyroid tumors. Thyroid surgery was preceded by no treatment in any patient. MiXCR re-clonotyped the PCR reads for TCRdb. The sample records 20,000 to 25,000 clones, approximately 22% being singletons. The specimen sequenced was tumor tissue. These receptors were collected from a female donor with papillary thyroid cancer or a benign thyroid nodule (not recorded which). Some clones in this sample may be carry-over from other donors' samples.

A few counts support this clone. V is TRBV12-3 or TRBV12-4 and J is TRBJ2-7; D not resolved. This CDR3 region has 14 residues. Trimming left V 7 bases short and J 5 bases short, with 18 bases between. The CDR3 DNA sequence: TGTGCCAGCATTCCTCTATCTGGGCCCAACGAGCAGTACTTC. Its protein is CASIPLSGPNEQYF.

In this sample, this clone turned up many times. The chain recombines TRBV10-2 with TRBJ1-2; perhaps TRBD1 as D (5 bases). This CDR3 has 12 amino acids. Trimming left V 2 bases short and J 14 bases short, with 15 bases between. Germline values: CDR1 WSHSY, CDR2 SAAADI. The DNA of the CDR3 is TGCGCCAGCAGTGAGGACAGCCTGGTTAATACCTTC. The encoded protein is CASSEDSLVNTF.

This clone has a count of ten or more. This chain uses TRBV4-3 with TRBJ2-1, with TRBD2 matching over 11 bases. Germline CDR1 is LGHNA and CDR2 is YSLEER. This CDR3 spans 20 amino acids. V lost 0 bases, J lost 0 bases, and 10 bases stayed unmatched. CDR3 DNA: TGCGCCAGCAGCCAAGATACACTAGCGGGAGAAGATGGCTCCTACAATGAGCAGTTCTTC. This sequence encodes CASSQDTLAGEDGSYNEQFF.

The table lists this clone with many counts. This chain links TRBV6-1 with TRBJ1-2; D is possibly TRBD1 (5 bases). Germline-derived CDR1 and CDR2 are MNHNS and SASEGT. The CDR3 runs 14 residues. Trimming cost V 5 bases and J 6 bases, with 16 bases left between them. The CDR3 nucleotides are TGTGCCAGCAGTAAAAGGGGCAGGGAAAATGGCTACACCTTC. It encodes CASSKRGRENGYTF.

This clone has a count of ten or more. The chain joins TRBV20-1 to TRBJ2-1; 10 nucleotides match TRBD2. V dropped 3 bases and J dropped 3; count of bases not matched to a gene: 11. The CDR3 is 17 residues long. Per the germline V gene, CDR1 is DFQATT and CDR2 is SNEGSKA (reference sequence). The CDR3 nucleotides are TGCAGTGCTAGCCCAACCGCCGGGACTAGCGACTACAATGAGCAGTTCTTC. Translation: CSASPTAGTSDYNEQFF.

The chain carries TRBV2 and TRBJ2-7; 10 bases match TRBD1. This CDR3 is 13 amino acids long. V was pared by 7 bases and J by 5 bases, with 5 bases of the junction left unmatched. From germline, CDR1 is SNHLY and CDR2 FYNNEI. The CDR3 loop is CASKAGQGNEQYF. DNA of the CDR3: TGTGCCAGCAAGGCGGGACAGGGGAACGAGCAGTACTTC.

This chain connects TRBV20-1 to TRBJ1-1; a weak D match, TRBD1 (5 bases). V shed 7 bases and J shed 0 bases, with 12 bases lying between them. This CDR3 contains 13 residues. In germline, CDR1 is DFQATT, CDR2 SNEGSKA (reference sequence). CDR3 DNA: TGCAGTGATAGCTCGGGACTGAACACTGAAGCTTTCTTT. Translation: CSDSSGLNTEAFF.

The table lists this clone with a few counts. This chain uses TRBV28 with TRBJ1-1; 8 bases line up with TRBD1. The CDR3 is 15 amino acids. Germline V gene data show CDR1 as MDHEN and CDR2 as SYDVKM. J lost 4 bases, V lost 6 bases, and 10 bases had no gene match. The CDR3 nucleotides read TGTGCCAGCAGCGACAGGGGCGGATGGATCACTGAAGCTTTCTTT. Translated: CASSDRGGWITEAFF. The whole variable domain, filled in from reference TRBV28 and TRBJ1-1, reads DVKVTQSSRYLVKRTGEKVFLECVQDMDHENMFWYRQDPGLGLRLIYFSYDVKMKEKGDIPEGYSVSREKKERFSLILESASTNQTSMYLCASSDRGGWITEAFFGQGTRLTVV.

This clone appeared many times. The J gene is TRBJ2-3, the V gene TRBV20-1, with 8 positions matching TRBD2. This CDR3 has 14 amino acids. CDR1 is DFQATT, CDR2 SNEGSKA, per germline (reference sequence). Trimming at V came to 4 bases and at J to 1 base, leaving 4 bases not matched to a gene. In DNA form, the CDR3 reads TGCAGTGCTATCCAGACTAGCGGCACAGATACGCAGTATTTT. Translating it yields CSAIQTSGTDTQYF.

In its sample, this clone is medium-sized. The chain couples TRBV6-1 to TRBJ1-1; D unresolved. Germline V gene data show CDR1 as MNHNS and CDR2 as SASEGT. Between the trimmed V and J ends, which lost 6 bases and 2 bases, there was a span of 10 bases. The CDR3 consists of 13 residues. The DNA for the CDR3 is TGTGCCAGCAGGTTCGGAACAAACACTGAAGCTTTCTTT. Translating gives CASRFGTNTEAFF.

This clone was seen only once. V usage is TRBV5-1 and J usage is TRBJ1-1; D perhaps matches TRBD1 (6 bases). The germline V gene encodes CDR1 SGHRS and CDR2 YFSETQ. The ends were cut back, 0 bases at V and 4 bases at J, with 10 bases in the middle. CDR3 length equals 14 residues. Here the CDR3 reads CASSLAGASTEAFF. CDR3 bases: TGCGCCAGCAGCTTGGCAGGGGCGAGCACTGAAGCTTTCTTT.

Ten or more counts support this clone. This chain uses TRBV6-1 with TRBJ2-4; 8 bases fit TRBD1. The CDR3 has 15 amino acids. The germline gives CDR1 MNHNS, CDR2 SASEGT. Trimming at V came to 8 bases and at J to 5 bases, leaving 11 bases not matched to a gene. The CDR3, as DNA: TGTGCCAGCCTTACAGGGGGTGCCGGCGAAAACATTCAGTACTTC. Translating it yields CASLTGGAGENIQYF.

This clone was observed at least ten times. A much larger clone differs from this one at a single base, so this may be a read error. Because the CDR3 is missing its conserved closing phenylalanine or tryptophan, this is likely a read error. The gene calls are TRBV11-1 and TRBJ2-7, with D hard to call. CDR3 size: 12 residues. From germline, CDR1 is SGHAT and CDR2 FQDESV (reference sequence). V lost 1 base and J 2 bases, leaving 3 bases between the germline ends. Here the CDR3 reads CASSLDPYEQYL. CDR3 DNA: TGTGCCAGCAGCTTAGACCCCTACGAGCAGTACCTC.

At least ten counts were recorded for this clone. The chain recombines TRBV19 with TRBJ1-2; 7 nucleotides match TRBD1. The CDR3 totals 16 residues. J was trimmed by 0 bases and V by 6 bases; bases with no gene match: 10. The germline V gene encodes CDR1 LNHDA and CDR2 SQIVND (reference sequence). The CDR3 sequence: CASRRQGWDSNYGYTF. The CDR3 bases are TGTGCCAGTAGGAGACAGGGTTGGGATTCTAACTATGGCTACACCTTC.

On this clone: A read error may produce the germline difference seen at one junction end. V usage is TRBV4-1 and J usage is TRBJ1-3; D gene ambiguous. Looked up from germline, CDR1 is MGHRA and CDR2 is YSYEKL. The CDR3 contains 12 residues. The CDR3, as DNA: TGCGCCAGCAGGGGTACTGGAAACACCACATATTTT. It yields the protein CASRGTGNTTYF.

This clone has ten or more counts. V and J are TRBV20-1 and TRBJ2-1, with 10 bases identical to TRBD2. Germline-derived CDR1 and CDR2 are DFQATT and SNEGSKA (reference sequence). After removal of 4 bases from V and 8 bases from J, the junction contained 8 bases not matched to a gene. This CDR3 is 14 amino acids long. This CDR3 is CSAIERGGVDEQFF. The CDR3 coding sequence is TGCAGTGCTATAGAGCGGGGGGGTGTCGATGAGCAGTTCTTC.

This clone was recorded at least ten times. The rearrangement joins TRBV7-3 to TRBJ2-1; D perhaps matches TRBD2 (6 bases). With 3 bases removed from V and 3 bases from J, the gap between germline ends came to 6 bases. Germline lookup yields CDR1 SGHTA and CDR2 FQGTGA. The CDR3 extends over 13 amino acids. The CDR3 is CASSLTSYNEQFF. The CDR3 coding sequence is TGTGCCAGCAGCTTGACTAGCTACAATGAGCAGTTCTTC.

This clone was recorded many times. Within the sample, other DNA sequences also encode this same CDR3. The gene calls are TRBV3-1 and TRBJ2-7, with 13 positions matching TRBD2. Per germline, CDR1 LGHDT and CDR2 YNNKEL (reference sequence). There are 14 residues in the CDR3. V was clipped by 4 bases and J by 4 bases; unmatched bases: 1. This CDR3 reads CASSRTSGSYEQYF. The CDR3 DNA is TGTGCCAGCAGCCGGACTAGCGGGAGTTACGAGCAGTACTTC.

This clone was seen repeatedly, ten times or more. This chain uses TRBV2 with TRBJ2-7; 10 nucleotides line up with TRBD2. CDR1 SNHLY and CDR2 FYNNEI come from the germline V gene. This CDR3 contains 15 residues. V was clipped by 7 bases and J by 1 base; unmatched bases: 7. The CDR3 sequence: CASKIEREGSYEQYF. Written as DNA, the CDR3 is TGTGCCAGCAAGATTGAGCGGGAGGGATCCTACGAGCAGTACTTC.

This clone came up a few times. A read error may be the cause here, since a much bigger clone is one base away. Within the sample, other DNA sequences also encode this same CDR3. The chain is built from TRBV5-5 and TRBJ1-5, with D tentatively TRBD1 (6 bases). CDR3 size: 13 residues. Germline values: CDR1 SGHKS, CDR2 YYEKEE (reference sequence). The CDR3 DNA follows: TGTGCCAGCAGCCCTCCGGGGGGGCAGCCCCTGCATTTT. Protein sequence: CASSPPGGQPLHF.

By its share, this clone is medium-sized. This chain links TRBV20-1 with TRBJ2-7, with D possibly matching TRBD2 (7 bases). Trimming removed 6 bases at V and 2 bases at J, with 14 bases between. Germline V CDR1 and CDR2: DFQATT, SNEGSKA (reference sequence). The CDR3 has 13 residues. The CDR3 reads CSAGGTTAYEQYF. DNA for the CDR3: TGCAGTGCGGGGGGGACAACCGCCTACGAGCAGTACTTC.

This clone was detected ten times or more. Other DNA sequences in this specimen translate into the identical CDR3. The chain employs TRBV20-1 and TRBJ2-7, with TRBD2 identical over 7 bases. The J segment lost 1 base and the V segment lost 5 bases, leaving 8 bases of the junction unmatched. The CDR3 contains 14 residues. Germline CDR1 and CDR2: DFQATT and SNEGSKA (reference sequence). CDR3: CSALAVEGSYEQYF. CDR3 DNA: TGCAGTGCTCTAGCGGTAGAGGGATCCTACGAGCAGTACTTC.

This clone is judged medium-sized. CDR3 coding DNA: TGTGCCAGTACCCACCCCGGGGGGGGAAACATTCAGTACTTC. It yields the protein CASTHPGGGNIQYF. This chain uses TRBV19 with TRBJ2-4, with 8 bases matching TRBD2. CDR3 length: 14 residues. Germline V gene lookup returns CDR1 LNHDA and CDR2 SQIVND (reference sequence). Germline trimming cut 7 bases from V and 6 bases from J; bases unmatched to any gene: 8.

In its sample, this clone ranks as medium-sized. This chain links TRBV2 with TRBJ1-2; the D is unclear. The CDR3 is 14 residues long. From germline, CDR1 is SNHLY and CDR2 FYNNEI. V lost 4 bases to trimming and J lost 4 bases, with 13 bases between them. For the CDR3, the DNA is TGTGCCAGCAGTGTAAACGCCCGGGGCTATGGCTACACCTTC. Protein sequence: CASSVNARGYGYTF. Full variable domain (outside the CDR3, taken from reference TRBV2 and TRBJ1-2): EPEVTQTPSHQVTQMGQEVILRCVPISNHLYFYWYRQILGQKVEFLVSFYNNEISEKSEIFDDQFSVERPDGSNFTLKIRSTKLEDSAMYFCASSVNARGYGYTFGSGTRLTVV.

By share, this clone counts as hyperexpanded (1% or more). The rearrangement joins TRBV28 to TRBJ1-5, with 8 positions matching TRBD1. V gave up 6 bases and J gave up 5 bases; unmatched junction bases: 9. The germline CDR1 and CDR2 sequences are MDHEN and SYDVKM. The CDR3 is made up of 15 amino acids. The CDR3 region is CASSDRGGGYQPQHF. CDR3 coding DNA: TGTGCCAGCAGCGACAGGGGCGGCGGGTATCAGCCCCAGCATTTT.

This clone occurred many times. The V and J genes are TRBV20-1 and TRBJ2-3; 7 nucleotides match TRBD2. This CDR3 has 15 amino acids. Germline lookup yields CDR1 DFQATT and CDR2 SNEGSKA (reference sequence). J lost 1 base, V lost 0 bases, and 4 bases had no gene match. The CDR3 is CSARDAGVGTDTQYF. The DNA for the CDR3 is TGCAGTGCTAGAGATGCGGGAGTCGGCACAGATACGCAGTATTTT.

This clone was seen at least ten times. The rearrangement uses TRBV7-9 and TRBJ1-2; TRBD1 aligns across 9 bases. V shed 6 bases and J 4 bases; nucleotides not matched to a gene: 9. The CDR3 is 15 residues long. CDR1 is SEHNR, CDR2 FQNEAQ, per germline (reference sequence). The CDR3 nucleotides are TGTGCCAGCAGGCTGACAGGGGGGGCGAGCTATGGCTACACCTTC. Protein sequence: CASRLTGGASYGYTF.